This record covers a single T cell receptor (beta chain). What it binds is unknown. Germline trimming cut 5 bases from V and 0 bases from J; bases unmatched to any gene: 12. The CDR3 consists of 18 residues. Germline V gene lookup returns CDR1 LNHNV and CDR2 YYDKDF (reference sequence). Libraries for TCR beta were made by quantitative 5'-RACE with molecular barcodes. In TCRdb, the 5' RACE reads were re-called with MiXCR into one record per CDR3 protein. The sample has around 28,000 distinct CDR3 sequences; more than 25% are singletons. The data were taken from a study of CD8 T cells in ankylosing spondylitis. Notes on the study in general: Disease-linked clones were reportedly significantly enriched in matched ankylosing spondylitis synovial fluid. Some motif variants were previously reported in reactive arthritis synovial fluid and blood. Apparently characteristic of ankylosing spondylitis blood was a TCR beta motif (roughly eight highly homologous variants).

J is TRBJ2-3 and V is TRBV15, with TRBD1 matching 9 bases. This TCR came from a male donor with ankylosing spondylitis. The sample was synovial fluid, either unsorted or a sorted T cell fraction (not recorded which). The CDR3 bases are TGTGCCACCAGCGACGGACAGGGGTCGTACTCTAGCACAGATACGCAGTATTTT. This codes for CATSDGQGSYSSTDTQYF.